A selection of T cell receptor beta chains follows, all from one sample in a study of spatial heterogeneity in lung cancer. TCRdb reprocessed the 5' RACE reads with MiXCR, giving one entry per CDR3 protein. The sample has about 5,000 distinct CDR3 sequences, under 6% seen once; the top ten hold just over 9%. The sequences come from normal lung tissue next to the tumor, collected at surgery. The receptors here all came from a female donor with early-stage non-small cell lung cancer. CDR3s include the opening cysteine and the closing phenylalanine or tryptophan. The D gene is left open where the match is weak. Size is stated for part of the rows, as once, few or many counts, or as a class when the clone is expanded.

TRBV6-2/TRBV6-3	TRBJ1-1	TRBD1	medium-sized	TGTGCCAGTTCCGCACAGGGGACTGAAGCTTTCTTT	CASSAQGTEAFF
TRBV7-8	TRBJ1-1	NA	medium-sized	TGTGCCAGCACACACTCGTCGGGCTTGGGCACTGAAGCTTTCTTT	CASTHSSGLGTEAFF
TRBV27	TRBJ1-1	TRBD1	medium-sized	TGTGCCAGCACTAGGGGGCTTGGGACTGAAGCTTTCTTT	CASTRGLGTEAFF
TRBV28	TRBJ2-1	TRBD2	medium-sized	TGTGCCAGCAATGGGGCTAGCGGGAGTAATGAGCAGTTCTTC	CASNGASGSNEQFF
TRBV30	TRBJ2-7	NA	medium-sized	TGTGCCTGGAGTGTCCACTACGAGCAGTACTTC	CAWSVHYEQYF
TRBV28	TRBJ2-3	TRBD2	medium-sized	TGTGCCAGCAGTTTATCACTAGCGGGGCGGGACACAGATACGCAGTATTTT	CASSLSLAGRDTDTQYF
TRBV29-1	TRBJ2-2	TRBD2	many	TGCAGCGCCCGAACTAGCGGGAGGACCGGGGAGCTGTTTTTT	CSARTSGRTGELFF
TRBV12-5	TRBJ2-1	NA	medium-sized	TGTGCTAGTGGTTTGGTAAGAGGTGTGTCCTCCTACAATGAGCAGTTCTTC	CASGLVRGVSSYNEQFF
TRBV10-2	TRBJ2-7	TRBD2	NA	TGCGCCAGCACCGCCCCGACAGCGGGAAACTACGAGCAGTACTTC	CASTAPTAGNYEQYF
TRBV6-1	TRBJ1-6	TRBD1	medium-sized	TGTGCCACCACCGGGACAGAGAATTATTCACCCCTCCACTTT	CATTGTENYSPLHF
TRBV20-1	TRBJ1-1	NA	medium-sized	TGCAGTGCGTGGCGCAGGGGTGGCGAAGCTTTCTTT	CSAWRRGGEAFF
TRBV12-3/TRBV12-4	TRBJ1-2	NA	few	TGTGCCAGCAGTACGGGTCTTAACTATGGCTACACCTTC	CASSTGLNYGYTF
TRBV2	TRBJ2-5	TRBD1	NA	TGTGCCAGCAGTACGACAGGGCAAGAGACCCAGTACTTC	CASSTTGQETQYF
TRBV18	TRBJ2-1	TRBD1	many	TGTGCCAGCTCACCACCGACGACAGGGGGGGGTGAGCAGTTCTTC	CASSPPTTGGGEQFF
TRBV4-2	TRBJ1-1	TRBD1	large	TGTGCCAGCAGCCAAGATAGGGACAGGGAGGCTTTCTTT	CASSQDRDREAFF
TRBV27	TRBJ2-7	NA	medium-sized	TGTGCCAGCAGTTCCAGGACGGGGTACGAGCAGTACTTC	CASSSRTGYEQYF
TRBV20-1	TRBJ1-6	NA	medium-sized	TGCAGTGCTAGAGATCGAGGGCTGTATAATTCACCCCTCCACTTT	CSARDRGLYNSPLHF
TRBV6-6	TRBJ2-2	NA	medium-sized	TGTGCCAGCAGTTACTCGAGGGACACCGGGGAGCTGTTTTTT	CASSYSRDTGELFF
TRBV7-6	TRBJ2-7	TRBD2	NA	TGTGCCAGCAGCTCCATCCTAGCGGGAGGGCTGTACGAGCAGTACTTC	CASSSILAGGLYEQYF
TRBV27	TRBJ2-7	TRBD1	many	TGTGCCAGCAGCTCCGGACAGGGTGTCTCCTACGAGCAGTACTTC	CASSSGQGVSYEQYF
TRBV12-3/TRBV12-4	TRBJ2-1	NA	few	TGTGCCAGCAGTTTAGCGCGGCGGTACAATGAGCAGTTCTTC	CASSLARRYNEQFF
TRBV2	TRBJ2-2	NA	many	TGTGCCAGCAGTGGGAGTCTAGCGACAACCGGGGAGCTGTTTTTT	CASSGSLATTGELFF
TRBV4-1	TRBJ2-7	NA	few	TGCGCCAGCAGCCAAGATCAGCGGAGCTCCTACGAGCAGTACTTC	CASSQDQRSSYEQYF
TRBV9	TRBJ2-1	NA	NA	TGTGCCAGCAGTCCTGGAGGGGGAGGTTCAGATGAGCAGTTCTTC	CASSPGGGGSDEQFF
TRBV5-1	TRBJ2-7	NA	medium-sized	TGCGCCAGCAGCTTGGGTGGGGACTTCGTCGAGCAGTACTTC	CASSLGGDFVEQYF
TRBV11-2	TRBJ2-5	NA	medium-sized	TGTGCCAGCAGCTTAGAGCCGCCTGGGGTTGGAGAGACCCAGTACTTC	CASSLEPPGVGETQYF
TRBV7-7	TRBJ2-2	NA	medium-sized	TGTGCTAGCAGCTTGGCGGGGCGGACCGGGGAGCTGTTTTTT	CASSLAGRTGELFF
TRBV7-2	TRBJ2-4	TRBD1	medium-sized	TGTGCCAGCAGCCCAAGGACAGGGGACGGAAACATTCAGTACTTC	CASSPRTGDGNIQYF
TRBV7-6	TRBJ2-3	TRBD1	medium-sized	TGTGCCAGCAACCCCGACAGGGGCCGCACAGATACGCAGTATTTT	CASNPDRGRTDTQYF
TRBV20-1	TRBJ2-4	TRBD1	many	TGCAGTGCTATCGGACAGGGAATTTTTCAGTACTTC	CSAIGQGIFQYF
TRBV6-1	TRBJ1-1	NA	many	TGTGCCAGCATTCATTTGGGGAACACTGAAGCTTTCTTT	CASIHLGNTEAFF
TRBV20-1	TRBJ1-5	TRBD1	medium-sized	TGCAGTGCTAGAGATCTCTACAGGACAGGGCCCAATCAGCCCCAGCATTTT	CSARDLYRTGPNQPQHF
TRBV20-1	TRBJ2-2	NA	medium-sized	TGCAGTGCTAGACCCACCTTGGTCCCCGGGGAGCTGTTTTTT	CSARPTLVPGELFF
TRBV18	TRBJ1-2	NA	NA	TGTGCCAGCTCACCACGGGCAGAAGATGGCTACAACTTC	CASSPRAEDGYNF
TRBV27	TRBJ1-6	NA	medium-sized	TGTGCCAGCAGTTTACGCCATAATTCACCCCTCCACTTT	CASSLRHNSPLHF
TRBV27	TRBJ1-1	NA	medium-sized	TGTGCCAGCCAGGGGATCTGGAACACTGAAGCTTTCTTT	CASQGIWNTEAFF
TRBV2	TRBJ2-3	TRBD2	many	TGTGCCAGCAAACGACTAGCCGGAACGGCGGATACGCAGTATTTT	CASKRLAGTADTQYF
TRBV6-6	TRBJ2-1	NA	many	TGTGCCAGCACCACGTCCGGTGGGGTCAACTACAATGAGCAGTTCTTC	CASTTSGGVNYNEQFF
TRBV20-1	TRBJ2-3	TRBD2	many	TGCAGTGCTCTGACGGGACTAGCGGGAACAGATACGCAGTATTTT	CSALTGLAGTDTQYF
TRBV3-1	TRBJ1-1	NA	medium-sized	TGTGCCAGCAGCCAAGATCTCACCGGCACTGAAGCTTTCTTT	CASSQDLTGTEAFF
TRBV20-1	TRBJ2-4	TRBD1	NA	TGCAGTGCTAGCAAGGGGGCCGATTTGGGAAACATTCAGTACTTC	CSASKGADLGNIQYF
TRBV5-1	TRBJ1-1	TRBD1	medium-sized	TGCGCCAGCAGCTTGGCGGGGACAGGTCACTACGGAGCTTTCTTT	CASSLAGTGHYGAFF
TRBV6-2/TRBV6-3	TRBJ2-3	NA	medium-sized	TGTGCCAGCAGTTACGGGTCAGATACGCAGTATTTT	CASSYGSDTQYF
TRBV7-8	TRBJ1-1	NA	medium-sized	TGTGCCAGCAGCTTAGTGTCCACCATGGGGGGCACTGAAGCTTTCTTT	CASSLVSTMGGTEAFF
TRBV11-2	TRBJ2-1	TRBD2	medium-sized	TGTGCCAGCAGCTTAGATCCAACTAGCGGGAGGAAAGAGTTCTTC	CASSLDPTSGRKEFF
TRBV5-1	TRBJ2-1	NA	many	TGCGCCACCTCCCCGATGAGCTCCTACAATGAGCAGTTCTTC	CATSPMSSYNEQFF
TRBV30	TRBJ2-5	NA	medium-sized	TGTGCCTGGAGTACCAGGGGATTGGAGACCCAGTACTTC	CAWSTRGLETQYF
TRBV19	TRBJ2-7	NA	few	TGTGCCAGTAGTATAAGGCTCAGGGGTTACGAGCAGTACTTC	CASSIRLRGYEQYF
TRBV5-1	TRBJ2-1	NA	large	TGCGCCAGCAGCAAGGGGGAAAATATAGGTGAGCAGTTCTTC	CASSKGENIGEQFF
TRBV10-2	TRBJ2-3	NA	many	TGCGCCAGCAGTGACCAAGAACGACCGACCCTAGATACGCAGTATTTT	CASSDQERPTLDTQYF
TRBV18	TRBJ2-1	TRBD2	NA	TGTGCCAGCTCACCACCGACACTAGCGGGATTGGGTGAGCAGTTCTTC	CASSPPTLAGLGEQFF
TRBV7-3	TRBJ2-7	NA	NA	TGTGCCAGCAGCTTGGTCTCCCGTAGCGAGCAGTACTTC	CASSLVSRSEQYF
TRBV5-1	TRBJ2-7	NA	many	TGCGCCAGCAGCTTGGAGTTTGGGGGAGTAGGCGAGCAGTACTTC	CASSLEFGGVGEQYF
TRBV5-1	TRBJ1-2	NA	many	TGCGCCAGCAGCTTGGGTCTCACGAACTATGGCTACACCTTC	CASSLGLTNYGYTF
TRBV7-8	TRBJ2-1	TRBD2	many	TGTGCCAGCAGCTTAGAGGTAGCGGGAGCTTACAATGAGCAGTTCTTC	CASSLEVAGAYNEQFF
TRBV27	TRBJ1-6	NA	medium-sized	TGTGCCAGCACCTCACAGGCTTCACCCCTCCACTTT	CASTSQASPLHF
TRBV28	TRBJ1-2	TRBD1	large	TGTGCCAGCAACACAGACAGGGGTGACGGCTACACCTTC	CASNTDRGDGYTF
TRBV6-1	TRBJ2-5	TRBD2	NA	TGTGCCAGCAGCGATCGAACTGGGACTAGATATAACCAAGAGACCCAGTACTTC	CASSDRTGTRYNQETQYF
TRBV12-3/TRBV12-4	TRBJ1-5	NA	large	TGTGCCAGCAGTTGGGAGGGGCCCCAGCATTTT	CASSWEGPQHF
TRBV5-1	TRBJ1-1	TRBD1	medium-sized	TGCGCCAGCAGCCAGGGGGGGGGCAGCCAAAACACTGAAGCTTTCTTT	CASSQGGGSQNTEAFF